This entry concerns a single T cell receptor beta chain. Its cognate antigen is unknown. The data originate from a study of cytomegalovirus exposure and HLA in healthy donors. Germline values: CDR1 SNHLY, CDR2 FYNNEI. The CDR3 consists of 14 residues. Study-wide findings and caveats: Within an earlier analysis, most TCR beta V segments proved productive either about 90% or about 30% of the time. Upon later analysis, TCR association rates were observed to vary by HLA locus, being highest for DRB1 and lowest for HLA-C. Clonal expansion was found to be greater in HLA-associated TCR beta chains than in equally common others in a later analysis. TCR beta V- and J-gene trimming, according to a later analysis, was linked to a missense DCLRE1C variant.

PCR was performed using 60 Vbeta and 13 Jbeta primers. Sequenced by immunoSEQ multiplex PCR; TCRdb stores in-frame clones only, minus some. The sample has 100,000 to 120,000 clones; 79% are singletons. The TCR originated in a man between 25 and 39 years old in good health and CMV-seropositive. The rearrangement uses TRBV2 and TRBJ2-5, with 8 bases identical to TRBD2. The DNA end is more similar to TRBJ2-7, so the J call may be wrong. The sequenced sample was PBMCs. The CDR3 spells CASSERTSSYEQYF. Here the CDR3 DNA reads TGTGCCAGCAGTGAAAGGACTAGCAGCTACGAGCAGTACTTC.